This is a list of T cell receptor beta chains from one sample in a study of blood T cell repertoires in COVID-19. The assay was immunoSEQ multiplex PCR, and TCRdb's table has in-frame clones only and misses some. The profile covers around 300,000 clones, with 89% appearing a single time and roughly a tenth taken by the ten largest. Sequencing input: PBMCs or T cells enriched from blood (not recorded which). The receptor source for this set is a woman between 25 and 40 years old who had recovered from COVID-19. The CDR3 runs from the conserved cysteine through the conserved F or W. A D gene is named only where the DNA matches it firmly. Clone size is given for some rows only: seen once, a few or many times, or a class if the clone is expanded.

len: 15
d_gene: -
j_gene: TRBJ2-7
abundance: -
v_gene: TRBV4-1
CDR3nt: TGCGCCAGCAGCCAAGGGCCTAGCGCAGCCTACGAGCAGTACTTC
CDR3aa: CASSQGPSAAYEQYF

len: 13
d_gene: TRBD1
j_gene: TRBJ2-5
abundance: -
v_gene: TRBV19
CDR3nt: TGTGCCAGTAGTATCCCGGGACAGGAGACCCAGTACTTC
CDR3aa: CASSIPGQETQYF

len: 18
d_gene: -
j_gene: TRBJ1-3
abundance: -
v_gene: TRBV12-5
CDR3nt: TGTGCTAGTGGTTCCGGCGCGGGCGGGCCCGTAGCGGGAAACACCATATATTTT
CDR3aa: CASGSGAGGPVAGNTIYF

len: 16
d_gene: TRBD1
j_gene: TRBJ1-2
abundance: once
v_gene: TRBV6-1
CDR3nt: TGTGCCAGCAGTGAAGTGGCGGGACAGGGGGGGTATGGCTACACCTTC
CDR3aa: CASSEVAGQGGYGYTF

len: 12
d_gene: -
j_gene: TRBJ2-3
abundance: once
v_gene: TRBV5-4
CDR3nt: TGTGCCAGTGCGATAAGCACAGATACGCAGTATTTT
CDR3aa: CASAISTDTQYF

len: 14
d_gene: -
j_gene: TRBJ2-1
abundance: few
v_gene: TRBV3-1/TRBV3-2
CDR3nt: TGTGCCAGCAGCCAAGGCCTAGCCGACAATGAGCAGTTCTTC
CDR3aa: CASSQGLADNEQFF

len: 15
d_gene: -
j_gene: TRBJ2-1
abundance: -
v_gene: TRBV6-5
CDR3nt: TGTGCCAGCAGTTCTTCCTGGCAACGATACAATGAGCAGTTCTTC
CDR3aa: CASSSSWQRYNEQFF

len: 13
d_gene: -
j_gene: TRBJ1-2
abundance: -
v_gene: TRBV14
CDR3nt: TGTGCCAGCAGCCGGCAGCGGGGGCCTGGCTACACCTTC
CDR3aa: CASSRQRGPGYTF

len: 19
d_gene: TRBD2
j_gene: TRBJ2-2
abundance: -
v_gene: TRBV5-1
CDR3nt: TGCGCCAGCAGCAACCATAAGCGGGAGACCTTTATTCACACCGGGGAGCTGTTTTTT
CDR3aa: CASSNHKRETFIHTGELFF

len: 17
d_gene: -
j_gene: TRBJ2-7
abundance: once
v_gene: TRBV27
CDR3nt: TGTGCCAGCAGTTTATCGGGGCAGGGTATTCTATCCTACGAGCAGTACTTC
CDR3aa: CASSLSGQGILSYEQYF

len: 13
d_gene: TRBD1
j_gene: TRBJ1-1
abundance: -
v_gene: TRBV6-4
CDR3nt: TGTGCCAGCAGTGGGGATCCACAGGGGAAAGCTTTCTTT
CDR3aa: CASSGDPQGKAFF

len: 12
d_gene: TRBD1
j_gene: TRBJ2-7
abundance: -
v_gene: TRBV6-5
CDR3nt: TGTGCCAGCAGCACGACAGGGGGCGGGCAGTACTTC
CDR3aa: CASSTTGGGQYF

len: 16
d_gene: TRBD1
j_gene: TRBJ1-1
abundance: -
v_gene: TRBV7-2
CDR3nt: TGTGCCAGCAGCAACCGGCCGGGACAGATGAACACTGAAGCTTTCTTT
CDR3aa: CASSNRPGQMNTEAFF

len: 13
d_gene: TRBD1
j_gene: TRBJ2-7
abundance: -
v_gene: TRBV27
CDR3nt: TGTGCCAGCAGGCCCTCCGGGACAGGCGAGCAGTACTTC
CDR3aa: CASRPSGTGEQYF

len: 11
d_gene: -
j_gene: TRBJ2-7
abundance: -
v_gene: TRBV30
CDR3nt: TGTGCCTGGAGGACAGCTTACGAGCAGTACTTC
CDR3aa: CAWRTAYEQYF

len: 13
d_gene: -
j_gene: TRBJ1-5
abundance: -
v_gene: TRBV2
CDR3nt: TGTGCCAGCCGTTTGGGAGAAGATCAGCCCCAGCATTTT
CDR3aa: CASRLGEDQPQHF